The next 2 T cell receptor beta chains were all read from a single sample in a study of monozygotic twins with inflammatory bowel disease. For each CDR3 protein, TCRdb gives one entry from its re-call of the 5' RACE reads, without DNA. The listing records 400,000 to 500,000 distinct CDR3 sequences. The sequencing sample was made of blood. The receptors come from a human donor with ulcerative colitis or Crohn's disease, or a healthy co-twin of an affected twin (not recorded which).

This chain connects TRBV11-2 to TRBJ1-4; as DNA is missing, the TRBD1 call by TCRdb cannot be tested. CDR3 length: 14 amino acids. The germline V gene encodes CDR1 SGHAT and CDR2 FQNNGV. The CDR3 sequence: CASSIGQGREKLFF.

The chain recombines TRBV6-6 with TRBJ2-2; TCRdb calls TRBD2, which cannot be checked without DNA. Germline assignment: CDR1 MNHNY and CDR2 SVGAGI (reference sequence). The CDR3 extends over 13 amino acids. CDR3 sequence: CASRRGSAGELFF.